This TCR beta chain is drawn from a study of T cells in Graves' hyperthyroidism and ophthalmopathy. Broader study findings: Ophthalmopathy got predicted by the model a median approximately 6 months before its onset. Ophthalmopathy was told apart from stable hyperthyroidism by a 13 V-J model.

Amplified regions were TCR beta CDR3 sequences from RNA transcripts. Carried out on the TCR CDR3, a first-round RT-PCR used the HTBI primer set. Each CDR3 protein is one row after TCRdb ran MiXCR on the multiplex PCR reads. Counted here are approximately 400,000 distinct CDR3 sequences, more than 12% occurring once; the ten biggest clones make up about 31%. This clonotype was observed a handful of times. No antigen is known for it. CDR1 is SGHDT and CDR2 is YYEEEE in the germline V gene. V was cut by 4 bases and J by 9 bases, with 13 bases left in between. CDR3 size: 12 residues. This receptor was identified in a woman aged 25 to 39 with Graves' hyperthyroidism. The sequenced sample consisted of blood. The J gene is TRBJ1-1, the V gene TRBV5-6; D possibly corresponds to TRBD1 (5 bases). The CDR3 loop reads CASSPGPTQAFF. The CDR3 DNA sequence: TGTGCCAGCAGCCCAGGGCCTACCCAAGCTTTCTTT.